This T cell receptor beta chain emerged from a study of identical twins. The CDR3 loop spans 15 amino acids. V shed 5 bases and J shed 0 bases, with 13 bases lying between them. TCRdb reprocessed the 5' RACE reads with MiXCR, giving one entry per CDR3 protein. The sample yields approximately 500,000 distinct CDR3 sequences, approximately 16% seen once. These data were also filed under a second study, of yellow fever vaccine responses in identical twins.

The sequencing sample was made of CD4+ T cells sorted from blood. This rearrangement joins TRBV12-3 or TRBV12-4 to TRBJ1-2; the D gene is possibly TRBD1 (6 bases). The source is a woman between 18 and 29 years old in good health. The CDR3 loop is CASSLETGTNYGYTF. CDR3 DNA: TGTGCCAGCAGTCTCGAGACAGGCACTAACTATGGCTACACCTTC.